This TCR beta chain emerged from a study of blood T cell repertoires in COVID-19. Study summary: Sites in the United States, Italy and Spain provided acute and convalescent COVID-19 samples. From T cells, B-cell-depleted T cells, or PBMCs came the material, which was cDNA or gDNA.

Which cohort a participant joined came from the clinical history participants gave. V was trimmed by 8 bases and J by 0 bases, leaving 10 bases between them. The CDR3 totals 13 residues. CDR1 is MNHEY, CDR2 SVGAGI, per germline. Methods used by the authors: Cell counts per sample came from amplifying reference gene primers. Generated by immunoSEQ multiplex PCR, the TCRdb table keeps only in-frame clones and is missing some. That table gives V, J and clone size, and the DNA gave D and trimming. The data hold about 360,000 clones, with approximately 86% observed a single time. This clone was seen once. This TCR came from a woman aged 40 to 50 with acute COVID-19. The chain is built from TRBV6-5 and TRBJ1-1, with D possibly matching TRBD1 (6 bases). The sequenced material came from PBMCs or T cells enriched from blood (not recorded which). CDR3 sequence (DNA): TGTGCCAGCGAAAACAGGGTGAACACTGAAGCTTTCTTT. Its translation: CASENRVNTEAFF.